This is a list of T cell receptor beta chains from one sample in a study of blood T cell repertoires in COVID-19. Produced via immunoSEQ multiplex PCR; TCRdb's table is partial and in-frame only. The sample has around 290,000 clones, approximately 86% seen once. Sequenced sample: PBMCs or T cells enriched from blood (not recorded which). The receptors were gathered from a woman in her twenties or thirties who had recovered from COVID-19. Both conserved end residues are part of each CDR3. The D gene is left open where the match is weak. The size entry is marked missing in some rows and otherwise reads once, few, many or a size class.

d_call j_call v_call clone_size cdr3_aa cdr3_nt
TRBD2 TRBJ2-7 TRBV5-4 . CASSLVGGPEDEQYF TGTGCCAGCAGCTTGGTGGGAGGGCCAGAGGACGAGCAGTACTTC
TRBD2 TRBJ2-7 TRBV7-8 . CASRPTSGSSYEQYF TGTGCCAGCAGACCCACTAGCGGGAGCTCCTACGAGCAGTACTTC
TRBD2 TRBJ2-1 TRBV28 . CASRSPGTSFANEQFF TGTGCCAGCAGATCCCCCGGGACTAGCTTCGCCAATGAGCAGTTCTTC
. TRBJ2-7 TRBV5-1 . CASSLPGQTWRGSEQYF TGCGCCAGCAGCTTGCCCGGGCAGACCTGGCGGGGATCCGAGCAGTACTTC
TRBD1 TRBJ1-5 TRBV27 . CASSLGAGGSNQPQHF TGTGCCAGCAGTTTAGGGGCAGGGGGTAGCAATCAGCCCCAGCATTTT
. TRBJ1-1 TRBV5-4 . CASSYDPGGGTEAFF TGTGCCAGCAGCTACGACCCGGGGGGTGGGACTGAAGCTTTCTTT
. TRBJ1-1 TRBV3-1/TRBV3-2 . CASSQDPWPQGKAFF TGTGCCAGCAGCCAAGACCCGTGGCCTCAGGGGAAAGCTTTCTTT
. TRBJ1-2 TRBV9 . CASSVAVTGNYGYTF TGTGCCAGCAGCGTAGCAGTAACAGGGAACTATGGCTACACCTTC
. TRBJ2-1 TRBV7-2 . CASSLAVRARNEQFF TGTGCCAGCAGCTTAGCGGTGAGGGCCCGAAATGAGCAGTTCTTC
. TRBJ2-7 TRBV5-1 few CASSFSAASYEQYF TGCGCCAGCAGCTTCTCAGCAGCGTCCTACGAGCAGTACTTC
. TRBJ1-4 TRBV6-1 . CASREAAVNEKLFF TGTGCCAGCAGGGAAGCGGCAGTTAATGAAAAACTGTTTTTT
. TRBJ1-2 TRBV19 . CASSEPPTGFGYTF TGTGCCAGTAGTGAACCCCCGACAGGCTTTGGCTACACCTTC
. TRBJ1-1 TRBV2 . CASSENGGWAEAFF TGTGCCAGCAGTGAAAACGGGGGGTGGGCTGAAGCTTTCTTT
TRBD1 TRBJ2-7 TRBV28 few CASTTHVSGQAFF TGTGCCAGCACCACACACGTGTCGGGACAGGCCTTCTTC
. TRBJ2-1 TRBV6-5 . CASSYGGAVNEQFF TGTGCCAGCAGTTACGGGGGCGCGGTGAATGAGCAGTTCTTC
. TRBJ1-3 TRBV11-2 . CASSLRGGLIISGNTIYF TGTGCCAGCAGCCTTAGGGGGGGACTGATTATCTCTGGAAACACCATATATTTT
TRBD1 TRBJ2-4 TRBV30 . CAWQTGGPGKNIQYF TGTGCCTGGCAGACAGGGGGCCCGGGCAAAAACATTCAGTACTTC
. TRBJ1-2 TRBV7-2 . CASSQDPVRWYTF TGTGCCAGCAGCCAAGACCCGGTCAGGTGGTACACCTTC
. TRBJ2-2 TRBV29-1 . CSVEDRKGKSGELFF TGCAGCGTTGAAGATCGTAAGGGGAAGTCCGGGGAGCTGTTTTTT
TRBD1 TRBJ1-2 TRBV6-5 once CASSPPSDRGYGYTF TGTGCCAGCAGTCCTCCCTCGGACAGGGGATATGGCTACACCTTC
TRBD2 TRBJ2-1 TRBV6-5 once CAAVGDYNNEQFF TGTGCCGCCGTGGGGGACTATAACAATGAGCAGTTCTTC
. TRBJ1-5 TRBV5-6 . CASSFGQNHQPQHF TGTGCCAGCAGCTTCGGTCAAAATCATCAGCCCCAGCATTTT
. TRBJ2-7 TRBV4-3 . CASSRRQGTYEQYF TGCGCCAGCAGCCGCCGGCAGGGGACCTACGAGCAGTACTTC
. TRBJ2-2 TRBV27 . CATSTGWGSGELFF TGTGCCACCTCCACAGGGTGGGGCTCCGGGGAGCTGTTTTTT
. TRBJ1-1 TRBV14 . CASSQDRRNTEAFF TGTGCCAGCAGCCAAGATCGCAGGAACACTGAAGCTTTCTTT
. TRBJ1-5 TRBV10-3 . CAIGGGGNQPQHF TGTGCCATTGGGGGCGGCGGCAATCAGCCCCAGCATTTT
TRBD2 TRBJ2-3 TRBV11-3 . CASSSGLAAALVLDTQYF TGTGCCAGCAGCTCGGGACTAGCGGCTGCATTAGTATTAGATACGCAGTATTTT
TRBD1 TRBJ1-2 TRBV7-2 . CASSLAPGGDSYGYTF TGTGCCAGCAGCTTAGCGCCAGGGGGCGATAGCTATGGCTACACCTTC
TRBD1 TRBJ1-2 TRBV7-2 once CASSLEQGARGYTF TGTGCCAGCAGCTTAGAGCAGGGGGCTAGAGGCTACACCTTC